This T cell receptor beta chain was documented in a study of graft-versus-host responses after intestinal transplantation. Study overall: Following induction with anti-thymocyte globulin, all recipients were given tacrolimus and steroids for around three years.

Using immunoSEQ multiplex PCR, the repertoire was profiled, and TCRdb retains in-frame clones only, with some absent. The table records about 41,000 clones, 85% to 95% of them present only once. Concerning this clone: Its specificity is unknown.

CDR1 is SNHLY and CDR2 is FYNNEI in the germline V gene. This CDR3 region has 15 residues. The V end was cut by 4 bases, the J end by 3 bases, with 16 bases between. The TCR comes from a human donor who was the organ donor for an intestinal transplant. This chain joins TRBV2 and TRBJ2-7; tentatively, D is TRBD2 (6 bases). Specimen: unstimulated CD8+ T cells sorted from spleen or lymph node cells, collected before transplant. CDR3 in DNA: TGTGCCAGCAGTGTCTTCGGACTAATTAACTACGAGCAGTACTTC. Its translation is CASSVFGLINYEQYF.